These 8 T cell receptor beta chains were all obtained from the same sample, sequenced in a study of T-cell memory formation after mild COVID-19. Each CDR3 protein gets one entry after TCRdb re-called the 5' RACE reads with MiXCR. The sample has more than 250,000 distinct CDR3 sequences; roughly 17% are singletons. Sequenced sample: PBMCs or a T cell subset sorted from them (not recorded which). All receptors come from a man younger than 35 who had mild COVID-19 (a few samples of this study predate the infection). Cell type and time point are not known.

This clonotype was seen a handful of times. The V call is TRBV20-1, the J call TRBJ2-7, with 9 bases aligning to TRBD2. The junction had 10 bases not matched to a gene; V was cut back by 7 bases and J by 3 bases. The CDR3 loop spans 14 amino acids. CDR1 is DFQATT, CDR2 SNEGSKA, per germline (reference sequence). CDR3 sequence reads: CSVGPRTSDYEQYF. CDR3 bases: TGCAGTGTGGGTCCCCGGACTAGCGACTACGAGCAGTACTTC.

DNA for the CDR3: TGTGCCAGCAGCGTTTTAGGGGCTCAGAACTATGGCTACACCTTC. It encodes CASSVLGAQNYGYTF. The gene calls are TRBV9 and TRBJ1-2, with D possibly TRBD1 on 5 matching bases. Trimming took off 2 bases at V and 2 bases at J, with 13 bases between the two ends. The CDR3 spans 15 residues. Germline V lookup: CDR1 SGDLS, CDR2 YYNGEE.

The chain combines TRBV20-1 with TRBJ2-2; D is perhaps TRBD1 (5 bases). The CDR3 consists of 15 residues. With 0 bases removed from V and 4 bases from J, the gap between germline ends came to 12 bases. Per the germline V gene, CDR1 is DFQATT and CDR2 is SNEGSKA (reference sequence). The CDR3 coding sequence is TGCAGTGCTAGAGATGGGGCCAGGGTCACCGGGGAGCTGTTTTTT. As protein: CSARDGARVTGELFF.

In this sample, this clonotype turned up many times. The chain joins TRBV7-9 to TRBJ2-2; no definite D call. Trimming cost V 2 bases and J 0 bases, with 7 bases left between them. The CDR3 loop spans 15 amino acids. The germline CDR1 and CDR2 sequences are SEHNR and FQNEAQ (reference sequence). Here the CDR3 reads CASSLRTANTGELFF. The CDR3 coding sequence is TGTGCCAGCAGCTTAAGGACCGCGAACACCGGGGAGCTGTTTTTT.

This chain uses TRBV5-5 with TRBJ2-7, with 7 bases that match TRBD2. The CDR3 is 14 amino acids. Germline lookup yields CDR1 SGHKS and CDR2 YYEKEE (reference sequence). The junction had 6 bases not matched to a gene; V was cut back by 4 bases and J by 2 bases. CDR3 protein: CASSPPGLPYEQYV. The CDR3 DNA sequence: TGTGCCAGCAGCCCCCCGGGACTACCCTACGAGCAGTACGTC.

The chain links TRBV10-2 to TRBJ2-5; a possible D gene is TRBD1 (5 bases). The CDR3 spans 14 residues. V shed 0 bases and J shed 1 base, with 6 bases lying between them. Per the germline V gene, CDR1 is WSHSY and CDR2 is SAAADI. CDR3 in DNA: TGCGCCAGCAGTGAGTCTACAGGCCAAGAGACCCAGTACTTC. This translates into CASSESTGQETQYF.

This clonotype was seen at least ten times. The CDR3 reads CASSEYSFPGSQETQYF. As DNA, the CDR3 is TGTGCCAGCAGTGAATATAGCTTTCCAGGGTCACAAGAGACCCAGTACTTC. The chain links TRBV25-1 to TRBJ2-5, with D possibly being TRBD1 (5 bases). Trimming cost V 0 bases and J 2 bases, with 16 bases left between them. The CDR3 contains 17 residues. Germline V gene data show CDR1 as MGHDK and CDR2 as SYGVNS.

This clonotype came up a few times. This sequence joins TRBV2 and TRBJ2-1; D gene unclear. V lost 6 bases and J 5 bases, leaving 14 bases between the germline ends. Germline V CDR1 and CDR2: SNHLY, FYNNEI. The CDR3 length is 14 residues. The CDR3 spells CASSDFLRNNEQFF. The DNA for the CDR3 is TGTGCCAGCAGCGACTTCCTAAGGAACAATGAGCAGTTCTTC.